The 24 T cell receptor beta chains below were found in one sample sequenced in a study of blood T cell repertoires in COVID-19. Sequencing used immunoSEQ multiplex PCR; TCRdb keeps in-frame clones, though not all of them. Of tens of thousands of clones listed, roughly four fifths are singletons. The specimen sequenced was peripheral blood. The origin of the receptors is a human donor in a cohort sampled during active COVID-19.

The V and J genes are TRBV6-2 or TRBV6-3 and TRBJ2-2; 12 bases line up with TRBD2. CDR3 length equals 16 residues. Germline trimming cut 6 bases from V and 7 bases from J; bases unmatched to any gene: 9. Germline V CDR1 and CDR2: MNHEY, SVGEGT. CDR3 DNA: TGTGCCAGCAGCCCCACTAGCGGGAGGCCGGGCGGGGAGCTGTTTTTT. As protein: CASSPTSGRPGGELFF.

V usage is TRBV7-9 and J usage is TRBJ2-7, with D unresolved. The CDR3 sequence is 13 residues long. Trimming pared 5 bases from V and 4 bases from J, leaving 12 bases between. The germline gives CDR1 SEHNR, CDR2 FQNEAQ (reference sequence). This CDR3 reads CASSNRDFYEQYF. The CDR3 DNA sequence: TGTGCCAGCAGCAACCGCGACTTTTACGAGCAGTACTTC.

The chain employs TRBV10-2 and TRBJ1-2, with D maybe TRBD1 (5 bases). Germline values: CDR1 WSHSY, CDR2 SAAADI. CDR3 length equals 13 residues. V was clipped by 7 bases and J by 4 bases, with 13 bases between them. The CDR3 sequence: CASTQGQLYGYTF. CDR3 bases: TGCGCCAGCACCCAAGGACAACTCTATGGCTACACCTTC.

The chain carries TRBV7-9 and TRBJ2-1; D might be TRBD1 (5 bases). Germline CDR1 and CDR2: SEHNR and FQNEAQ (reference sequence). The CDR3 spans 16 residues. With 2 bases removed from V and 3 bases from J, the gap between germline ends came to 14 bases. The CDR3 loop is CASSLHWGSYYNEQFF. DNA for the CDR3: TGTGCCAGCAGCTTACACTGGGGCAGCTACTACAATGAGCAGTTCTTC.

The CDR3 region has the DNA TGTGCCAGCAGCCGTAGTGGACAGAGTTACGAGCAGTACTTC. Its translation is CASSRSGQSYEQYF. The J gene is TRBJ2-7, the V gene TRBV9; the D gene is possibly TRBD1 (6 bases). This CDR3 is built from 14 residues. CDR1 and CDR2 from the germline V gene are SGDLS and YYNGEE. Trimming left V 4 bases short and J 4 bases short, with 15 bases between.

By frequency in the sample, this clone is medium-sized. One end of the junction does not line up with germline, which may come from a read error. The J gene is TRBJ2-7, the V gene TRBV5-4; TRBD1 aligns across 10 bases. The germline CDR1 and CDR2 sequences are SGHNT and YYREEE (reference sequence). This CDR3 is built from 15 residues. CDR3 sequence reads: CASRNIRDRGIGIRF. The CDR3, as DNA: TGTGCCAGCAGAAATATCCGGGACAGGGGAATCGGAATCCGCTTC.

The chain couples TRBV7-2 to TRBJ1-3, with TRBD1 matching 7 bases. Trimming at V came to 3 bases and at J to 7 bases, leaving 6 bases not matched to a gene. The CDR3 contains 14 residues. Germline V gene sequence: CDR1 SGHTA, CDR2 FQGNSA. The CDR3 nucleotides are TGTGCCAGCAGCTTTACAGGGGTTGGTAACACCATATATTTT. It is translated as CASSFTGVGNTIYF. The whole variable domain, remainder taken from reference TRBV7-2 and TRBJ1-3, is GAGVSQSPSNKVTEKGKDVELRCDPISGHTALYWYRQSLGQGLEFLIYFQGNSAPDKSGLPSDRFSAERTGGSVSTLTIQRTQQEDSAVYLCASSFTGVGNTIYFGEGSWLTVV.

The V gene is TRBV6-6, the J gene TRBJ1-6, with D hard to call. The CDR3 contains 18 residues. Between the trimmed V and J ends, which lost 5 bases and 6 bases, there was a span of 23 bases. The germline V gene encodes CDR1 MNHNY and CDR2 SVGAGI (reference sequence). CDR3 protein: CASSRRFETAGINSPLHF. The CDR3 DNA follows: TGTGCCAGCAGTCGACGATTTGAGACGGCAGGTATTAATTCACCCCTCCACTTT.

V and J are TRBV9 and TRBJ2-6; D might be TRBD1 (6 bases). Germline assignment: CDR1 SGDLS and CDR2 YYNGEE. This CDR3 comprises 17 residues. The V gene lost 4 bases and the J gene lost 0 bases, with 14 bases spanning the gap. The CDR3: CASSPRTVVSGANVLTF. The CDR3 nucleotides are TGTGCCAGCAGCCCGCGGACAGTAGTCTCTGGGGCCAACGTCCTGACTTTC.

J is TRBJ2-7 and V is TRBV28; D is possibly TRBD2 (5 bases). The CDR3 has 13 amino acids. Per germline, CDR1 MDHEN and CDR2 SYDVKM. The V gene lost 6 bases and the J gene lost 4 bases, with 13 bases spanning the gap. This CDR3 is CASSLLAGYEQYF. As DNA, the CDR3 is TGTGCCAGCAGCCTCTTGGCGGGTTACGAGCAGTACTTC.

This clone was picked up a small number of times. The chain joins TRBV28 to TRBJ2-1, with TRBD1 matching 11 bases. There are 14 residues in the CDR3. Germline V gives CDR1 MDHEN, CDR2 SYDVKM. J gave up 5 bases and V 7 bases, and 4 bases lay outside the gene matches. The CDR3 region has the DNA TGTGCCAGCACGGGGGACAGGGGGAACAATGAGCAGTTCTTC. Protein sequence: CASTGDRGNNEQFF.

This clone was detected once. CDR3 loop: CASSYSGTGGSPLHF. The CDR3 DNA follows: TGTGCCAGCAGTTACTCCGGGACAGGGGGTTCACCCCTCCACTTT. This chain connects TRBV6-5 to TRBJ1-6, with TRBD1 identical over 11 bases. The germline gives CDR1 MNHEY, CDR2 SVGAGI. V shed 0 bases and J 9 bases; nucleotides not matched to a gene: 1. The CDR3 covers 15 residues.

The V call is TRBV7-2, the J call TRBJ1-5; D is possibly TRBD1 (5 bases). Germline V gene sequence: CDR1 SGHTA, CDR2 FQGNSA. The CDR3 consists of 16 residues. Deletions cut 1 base from V and 2 bases from J, with 12 bases between. The CDR3 DNA sequence: TGTGCCAGCAGCTTAGAGGGCAGGGCTGGCAATCAGCCCCAGCATTTT. It yields the protein CASSLEGRAGNQPQHF.

The table lists this clone with a count of one. CDR3 sequence: CASSQGLAHEQFF. CDR3 in DNA: TGCGCCAGCAGCCAAGGGCTAGCCCATGAGCAGTTCTTC. V usage is TRBV4-1 and J usage is TRBJ2-1; maybe TRBD2 (5 bases). Trimming shortened V by 1 base and J by 8 bases, and 9 bases separated the two germline ends. Germline lookup yields CDR1 MGHRA and CDR2 YSYEKL. The CDR3 runs to 13 residues.

CDR3 sequence (DNA): TGTGCCAGCAGCCTCCCCGCGGGGGAATCGGGTTACGAGCAGTACTTC. Its translation is CASSLPAGESGYEQYF. The chain recombines TRBV11-1 with TRBJ2-7; TRBD2 aligns across 7 bases. The CDR3 totals 16 residues. Trimming cost V 5 bases and J 4 bases; bases outside gene matches: 14. Germline CDR1 reads SGHAT; CDR2 reads FQDESV (reference sequence).

This sequence joins TRBV9 and TRBJ1-5; 8 nucleotides align to TRBD1. This CDR3 is built from 14 residues. Germline loops: CDR1 SGDLS, CDR2 YYNGEE. The J segment lost 5 bases and the V segment lost 3 bases, leaving 4 bases of the junction unmatched. The CDR3 region is CASSGGTGHQPQHF. The CDR3 coding sequence is TGTGCCAGCAGCGGGGGGACAGGTCATCAGCCCCAGCATTTT.

The rearrangement links TRBV3-1 (or the pseudogene TRBV3-2) to TRBJ2-5, with a possible D match to TRBD2 (5 bases). The CDR3 is 17 residues long. Trimming pared 0 bases from V and 3 bases from J, leaving 17 bases between. The germline gives CDR1 LGHDT, CDR2 YNNKEL (reference sequence). CDR3 DNA: TGTGCCAGCAGCCAAGATCACTCCAACTACGGGGAAGAGACCCAGTACTTC. The encoded protein is CASSQDHSNYGEETQYF.

CDR3 in DNA: TGCAGCGGTACAGGGAATAACTATGGCTACACCTTC. It yields the protein CSGTGNNYGYTF. The chain has TRBV29-1 and TRBJ1-2; possible D gene TRBD1, 6 bases. V gave up 7 bases and J gave up 1 base, with 10 bases separating them. The CDR3 length is 12 residues. Looked up from germline, CDR1 is SQVTM and CDR2 is ANQGSEA.

For the CDR3, the DNA is TGTGCCAGCAGCAGACGTGGGTCAGGGTTTGGCTACACCTTC. Encoded protein: CASSRRGSGFGYTF. The rearrangement uses TRBV21-1 and TRBJ1-2; the DNA was not compared with TRBD1, the D call given in the table. TRBV21-1 counts as a pseudogene. The CDR3 totals 14 residues.

The chain employs TRBV2 and TRBJ2-7; 7 bases are a match to TRBD1. The CDR3 consists of 14 residues. The V segment lost 7 bases and the J segment 2 bases; nucleotides outside the gene matches: 8. Germline V gives CDR1 SNHLY, CDR2 FYNNEI. DNA for the CDR3: TGTGCCAGCACAACTGACGGGACAGCCTACGAGCAGTACTTC. The encoded protein is CASTTDGTAYEQYF.

Worth noting for this clone: This sample also contains other DNA sequences that code for the same CDR3. The CDR3 spells CASRLAGTYEQYF. Written as DNA, the CDR3 is TGTGCCAGCAGGCTAGCGGGAACCTACGAGCAGTACTTC. The genes are TRBV12-3 or TRBV12-4 and TRBJ2-7; 9 positions match TRBD2. Trimming at V came to 6 bases and at J to 2 bases, leaving 2 bases not matched to a gene. This CDR3 has 13 amino acids.

V gene TRBV20-1 combines with J gene TRBJ1-1; D is unresolved. The CDR3 loop spans 11 amino acids. Germline CDR1 and CDR2: DFQATT and SNEGSKA (reference sequence). CDR3 protein: CSYLWNTEAFF. CDR3 bases: TGCAGCTACTTGTGGAACACTGAAGCTTTCTTT.

This chain links TRBV11-2 with TRBJ1-2, with TRBD1 identical over 10 bases. CDR1 is SGHAT and CDR2 is FQNNGV in the germline V gene. This CDR3 is built from 14 residues. The V and J ends lost 1 base and 13 bases, in that order; junction bases with no gene match: 9. The CDR3 nucleotides are TGTGCCAGCAGCTTAGGGGCCGGGACAGGGGTTCCCACCTTC. Residues: CASSLGAGTGVPTF.

V usage is TRBV30 and J usage is TRBJ1-1, with no clear D. Germline V gene lookup returns CDR1 GTSNPN and CDR2 SVGIG (reference sequence). Trimming stripped 3 bases from V and 1 base from J, with 12 bases between. CDR3 length: 14 residues. The CDR3 loop is CAWSKLSENTEAFF. The CDR3 nucleotides are TGTGCCTGGAGCAAACTATCAGAGAACACTGAAGCTTTCTTT.